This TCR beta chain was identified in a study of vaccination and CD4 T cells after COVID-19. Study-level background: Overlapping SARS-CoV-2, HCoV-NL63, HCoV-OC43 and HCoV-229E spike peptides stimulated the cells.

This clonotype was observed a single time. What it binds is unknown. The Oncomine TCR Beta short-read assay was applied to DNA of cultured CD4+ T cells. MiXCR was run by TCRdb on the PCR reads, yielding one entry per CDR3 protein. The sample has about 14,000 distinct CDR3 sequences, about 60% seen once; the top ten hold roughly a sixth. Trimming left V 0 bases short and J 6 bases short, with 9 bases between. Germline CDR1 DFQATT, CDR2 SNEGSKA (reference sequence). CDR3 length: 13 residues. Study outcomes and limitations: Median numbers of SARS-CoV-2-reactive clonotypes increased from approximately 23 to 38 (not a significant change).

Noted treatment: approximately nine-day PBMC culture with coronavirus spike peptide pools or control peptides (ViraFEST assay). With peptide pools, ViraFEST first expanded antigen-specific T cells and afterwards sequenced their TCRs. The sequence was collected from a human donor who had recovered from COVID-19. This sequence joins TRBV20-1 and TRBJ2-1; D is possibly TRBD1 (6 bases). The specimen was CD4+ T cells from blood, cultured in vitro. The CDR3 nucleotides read TGCAGTGCTAGAGATAACAGGGCCAATGAGCAGTTCTTC. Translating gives CSARDNRANEQFF.